This entry describes one T cell receptor beta chain. This sample stems from a study of blood T cell repertoires in COVID-19. The assay was immunoSEQ multiplex PCR, and TCRdb's table has in-frame clones only and misses some. The repertoire consists of under 350,000 clones, with about nine tenths occurring once and the leading ten covering 2.6%. The receptor was isolated from a man in his fifties or sixties who had recovered from COVID-19. Sequences were obtained from PBMCs or T cells enriched from blood (not recorded which).

CDR3 in DNA: TGTGCCAGCAGCCCGACCGGGACAGGGGTCTATGGCTACACCTTC. Translating it yields CASSPTGTGVYGYTF. The gene calls are TRBV13 and TRBJ1-2; 10 bases agree with TRBD1. Germline V gene data show CDR1 as PRHDT and CDR2 as FYEKMQ (reference sequence). Trimming removed 5 bases from V and 4 bases from J; junction bases left unmatched: 7. CDR3 length equals 15 residues.